The rows below give T cell receptor beta chains drawn from one sample of a study of CD8+ T cells in alopecia areata. Generated by immunoSEQ multiplex PCR, the TCRdb table keeps only in-frame clones and is missing some. Here the sample spans approximately 98,000 clones, almost 60% being singletons. The sample was CD8+ T cells sorted from blood. The receptors were sampled from a human donor in good health. CDR3s include the opening cysteine and the closing phenylalanine or tryptophan. The order of the fields is J gene, clone size, V gene, D gene, CDR3 DNA, CDR3 protein. A D gene is named only where the DNA matches it firmly. Only part of the rows carry a size: once, few, many, or a class if the clone is expanded.

J gene: TRBJ2-7; clone size: few; V gene: TRBV21-1; D gene: -; CDR3 DNA: TGTGCCAGCAGCAAACTAGCGAACAGGGGAAACGAGCAGTACTTC; CDR3 protein: CASSKLANRGNEQYF
J gene: TRBJ2-6; clone size: -; V gene: TRBV28; D gene: TRBD1; CDR3 DNA: TGTGCCAGCAGCTCCTTCGGGACAGCCGAACCCTCTGGGGCCAACGTCCTGACTTTC; CDR3 protein: CASSSFGTAEPSGANVLTF
J gene: TRBJ2-5; clone size: -; V gene: TRBV15; D gene: TRBD1; CDR3 DNA: TGTGCCACCAGCAGACCTTCCTCGACAGGGGAAGAGACCCAGTACTTC; CDR3 protein: CATSRPSSTGEETQYF
J gene: TRBJ1-3; clone size: few; V gene: TRBV18; D gene: TRBD1; CDR3 DNA: TGTGCCAGCTCACCATGGACAGGCTCTGGAAACACCATATATTTT; CDR3 protein: CASSPWTGSGNTIYF
J gene: TRBJ2-5; clone size: -; V gene: TRBV7-6; D gene: -; CDR3 DNA: TGTGCCAGCAGCCCAACGCGGGCCACGCGTCCAGAGACCCAGTACTTC; CDR3 protein: CASSPTRATRPETQYF
J gene: TRBJ2-3; clone size: -; V gene: TRBV9; D gene: TRBD1; CDR3 DNA: TGTGCCAGCAGCGTAGAGGACAGGGGGACCACAGATACGCAGTATTTT; CDR3 protein: CASSVEDRGTTDTQYF
J gene: TRBJ2-7; clone size: -; V gene: TRBV14; D gene: -; CDR3 DNA: TGTGCCAGCAGCCAAGGTGGAGGGGGGTTCTACGAGCAGTACTTC; CDR3 protein: CASSQGGGGFYEQYF
J gene: TRBJ2-1; clone size: few; V gene: TRBV29-1; D gene: -; CDR3 DNA: TGCAGCGCCGTACAGGGCGGCCATGAGCAGTTCTTC; CDR3 protein: CSAVQGGHEQFF
J gene: TRBJ2-1; clone size: -; V gene: TRBV2; D gene: -; CDR3 DNA: TGTGCCAGCCTAGCGCGGAATGAGCAGTTCTTC; CDR3 protein: CASLARNEQFF
J gene: TRBJ1-5; clone size: once; V gene: TRBV9; D gene: -; CDR3 DNA: TGTGCCAGCGGAAAAAATCAGCCCCAGCATTTT; CDR3 protein: CASGKNQPQHF
J gene: TRBJ2-3; clone size: -; V gene: TRBV4-2; D gene: TRBD2; CDR3 DNA: TGTGCCAGCAGCCAACAAGGGACTAGCGTAGATACGCAGTATTTT; CDR3 protein: CASSQQGTSVDTQYF
J gene: TRBJ1-2; clone size: -; V gene: TRBV2; D gene: -; CDR3 DNA: TGTGCCAGCCGTCCGGGTGCATTATCTAACTATGGCTACACCTTC; CDR3 protein: CASRPGALSNYGYTF
J gene: TRBJ2-2; clone size: -; V gene: TRBV7-6; D gene: -; CDR3 DNA: TGTGCCAGCAGCCCAGAGCTGCGGGTTTGGGCCGGGGAGCTGTTTTTT; CDR3 protein: CASSPELRVWAGELFF
J gene: TRBJ2-1; clone size: -; V gene: TRBV19; D gene: TRBD2; CDR3 DNA: TGTGCCAGTAGTGCGGGACTAGCGGGGTACAATGAGCAGTTCTTC; CDR3 protein: CASSAGLAGYNEQFF
J gene: TRBJ1-5; clone size: many; V gene: TRBV4-2; D gene: -; CDR3 DNA: TGTGCCAGCAGCCAAGGAGGTCCCCAGCATTTT; CDR3 protein: CASSQGGPQHF
J gene: TRBJ1-1; clone size: -; V gene: TRBV4-1; D gene: -; CDR3 DNA: TGCGCCAGCAGCCCAAGGGCAACAGGCCAATTGATGAACACTGAAGCTTTCTTT; CDR3 protein: CASSPRATGQLMNTEAFF
J gene: TRBJ2-3; clone size: few; V gene: TRBV5-6; D gene: TRBD1; CDR3 DNA: TGTGCCAGCAGCTTCGGGACAGCCCACACAGATACGCAGTATTTT; CDR3 protein: CASSFGTAHTDTQYF
J gene: TRBJ2-3; clone size: -; V gene: TRBV4-3; D gene: TRBD2; CDR3 DNA: TGCGCCAGCAGCCCCGGGGTAGCGGGGATTACAGATACGCAGTATTTT; CDR3 protein: CASSPGVAGITDTQYF
J gene: TRBJ2-2; clone size: -; V gene: TRBV11-1; D gene: -; CDR3 DNA: TGTGCCAGCAGCTTAGCGCGGGGACACGACACCGGGGAGCTGTTTTTT; CDR3 protein: CASSLARGHDTGELFF
J gene: TRBJ2-7; clone size: -; V gene: TRBV27; D gene: TRBD1; CDR3 DNA: TGTGCCAGCAGCGACAGGGGCGACTCCTACGAGCAGTACTTC; CDR3 protein: CASSDRGDSYEQYF
J gene: TRBJ1-1; clone size: -; V gene: TRBV5-1; D gene: -; CDR3 DNA: TGCGCCAGCAGCTTTGGGCCAGGGACTGAAGCTTTCTTT; CDR3 protein: CASSFGPGTEAFF
J gene: TRBJ1-1; clone size: -; V gene: TRBV2; D gene: -; CDR3 DNA: TGTGCCAGCAGTGTGGTTGAGATACCGAACACTGAAGCTTTCTTT; CDR3 protein: CASSVVEIPNTEAFF
J gene: TRBJ2-7; clone size: -; V gene: TRBV7-9; D gene: TRBD1; CDR3 DNA: TGTGCCAGCAGCCAGAGACAGGGCCTCTACGAGCAGTACTTC; CDR3 protein: CASSQRQGLYEQYF
J gene: TRBJ1-2; clone size: -; V gene: TRBV7-2; D gene: -; CDR3 DNA: TGTGCCAGCAGCTTGGAGACAGGCTATGGCTACACCTTC; CDR3 protein: CASSLETGYGYTF
J gene: TRBJ2-3; clone size: -; V gene: TRBV9; D gene: -; CDR3 DNA: TGTGCCAGCAGCCCCACAACCACAGATACGCAGTATTTT; CDR3 protein: CASSPTTTDTQYF
J gene: TRBJ2-3; clone size: -; V gene: TRBV10-3; D gene: -; CDR3 DNA: TGTGCCACCCTGGGGCTGAGAGATACGCAGTATTTT; CDR3 protein: CATLGLRDTQYF
J gene: TRBJ2-7; clone size: -; V gene: TRBV11-2; D gene: -; CDR3 DNA: TGTGCCAGCAGCTTAGCCCCAGGATCAGAGCAGTACTTC; CDR3 protein: CASSLAPGSEQYF
J gene: TRBJ2-3; clone size: -; V gene: TRBV6-1; D gene: TRBD2; CDR3 DNA: TGTGCCAGCAAGAGCGGGGGGGACACAGATACGCAGTATTTT; CDR3 protein: CASKSGGDTDTQYF
J gene: TRBJ1-2; clone size: once; V gene: TRBV29-1; D gene: -; CDR3 DNA: TGCAGCGTCGACCGGGCTAGTAATGGCTACACCTTC; CDR3 protein: CSVDRASNGYTF
J gene: TRBJ1-2; clone size: -; V gene: TRBV29-1; D gene: -; CDR3 DNA: TGCAGCGTTGATGGGGTGCAGGGGATCTATGGCTACACCTTC; CDR3 protein: CSVDGVQGIYGYTF
J gene: TRBJ1-2; clone size: once; V gene: TRBV7-9; D gene: TRBD1; CDR3 DNA: TGTGCCAGCAGCTCCCGGACAGGGGAAAACTATGGCTACACCTTC; CDR3 protein: CASSSRTGENYGYTF
J gene: TRBJ1-1; clone size: -; V gene: TRBV2; D gene: -; CDR3 DNA: TGTGCCAGCATTAAAGAATGGATGAACACTGAAGCTTTCTTT; CDR3 protein: CASIKEWMNTEAFF
J gene: TRBJ1-2; clone size: -; V gene: TRBV4-2; D gene: TRBD1; CDR3 DNA: TGTGCCAGCAGCCAAGAGTTTTCCGGACAGGGGGTCGATGGCTACACCTTC; CDR3 protein: CASSQEFSGQGVDGYTF
J gene: TRBJ2-1; clone size: -; V gene: TRBV29-1; D gene: -; CDR3 DNA: TGCAGCGTTGAGGGGGGAGTCGGGCAGTTCTTC; CDR3 protein: CSVEGGVGQFF
J gene: TRBJ2-3; clone size: few; V gene: TRBV13; D gene: TRBD1; CDR3 DNA: TGTGCCAGCGACAGGGGCACAGATACGCAGTATTTT; CDR3 protein: CASDRGTDTQYF
J gene: TRBJ2-5; clone size: -; V gene: TRBV5-1; D gene: TRBD2; CDR3 DNA: TGCGCCAGCAGCTTTTCGGGACTAGCGGTTTTTAGCCAAGAGACCCAGTACTTC; CDR3 protein: CASSFSGLAVFSQETQYF